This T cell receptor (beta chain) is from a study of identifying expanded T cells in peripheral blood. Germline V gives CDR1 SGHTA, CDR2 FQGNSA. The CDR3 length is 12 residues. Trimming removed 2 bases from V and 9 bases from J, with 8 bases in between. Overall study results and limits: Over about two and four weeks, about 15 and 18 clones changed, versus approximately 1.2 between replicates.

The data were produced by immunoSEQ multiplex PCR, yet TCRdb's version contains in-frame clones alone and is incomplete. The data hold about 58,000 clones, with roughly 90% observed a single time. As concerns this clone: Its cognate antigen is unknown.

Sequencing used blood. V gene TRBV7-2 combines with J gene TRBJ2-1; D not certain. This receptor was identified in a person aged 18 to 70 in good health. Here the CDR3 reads CASSLSFSEQFF. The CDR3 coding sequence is TGTGCCAGCAGCTTAAGTTTTAGTGAGCAGTTCTTC.